The 12 T cell receptor beta chains below were found in one sample sequenced in a study of shared clonotypes between healthy human individuals. TCRdb's copy holds only in-frame clones and misses some; the assay was immunoSEQ multiplex PCR. The data contain roughly 2 million clones, 90% to 96% of them singletons. The sequenced sample was naive CD4+ T cells sorted from blood. Regarding subset: CD45RA+ positively selected. The receptors originated from a man between 18 and 29 years old in good health.

The chain uses TRBV6-5 and TRBJ2-2; possible D gene TRBD2, 6 bases. V was clipped by 6 bases and J by 4 bases, with 12 bases between them. The germline V gene encodes CDR1 MNHEY and CDR2 SVGAGI. The CDR3 contains 14 residues. CDR3 bases: TGTGCCAGCAGCCGGGGGAGGTTCACCGGGGAGCTGTTTTTT. This sequence encodes CASSRGRFTGELFF.

The chain combines TRBV7-2 with TRBJ1-3, with TRBD1 matching over 8 bases. Germline V gives CDR1 SGHTA, CDR2 FQGNSA. The CDR3 extends over 15 amino acids. The J segment lost 7 bases and the V segment lost 0 bases, leaving 5 bases of the junction unmatched. The CDR3 spells CASSLAVTGGNTIYF. CDR3 in DNA: TGTGCCAGCAGCTTAGCTGTCACAGGGGGGAACACCATATATTTT. Full variable domain (outside the CDR3, taken from reference TRBV7-2 and TRBJ1-3): GAGVSQSPSNKVTEKGKDVELRCDPISGHTALYWYRQSLGQGLEFLIYFQGNSAPDKSGLPSDRFSAERTGGSVSTLTIQRTQQEDSAVYLCASSLAVTGGNTIYFGEGSWLTVV.

V usage is TRBV5-4 and J usage is TRBJ2-7; a weak D match, TRBD1 (6 bases). Trimming removed 4 bases from V and 2 bases from J, with 13 bases in between. The CDR3 spans 14 residues. Germline CDR1 reads SGHNT; CDR2 reads YYREEE (reference sequence). The CDR3 reads CASSRGGSPYEQYF. CDR3 DNA sequence: TGTGCCAGCAGCCGAGGGGGATCACCCTACGAGCAGTACTTC.

This rearrangement joins TRBV5-1 to TRBJ2-2, with a tentative D call TRBD2 (6 bases). V was cut by 4 bases and J by 5 bases, with 12 bases left in between. Germline V gene data show CDR1 as SGHRS and CDR2 as YFSETQ. This CDR3 comprises 14 residues. The CDR3 spells CASSKEGATGELFF. The DNA for the CDR3 is TGCGCCAGCAGCAAGGAGGGTGCGACCGGGGAGCTGTTTTTT.

The chain uses TRBV6-6 and TRBJ2-7; D remains unclear. The CDR3 is 14 amino acids. Trimming pared 3 bases from V and 3 bases from J, leaving 12 bases between. Germline V gene sequence: CDR1 MNHNY, CDR2 SVGAGI (reference sequence). The CDR3 DNA sequence: TGTGCCAGCAGTTATAATAGAGGAAGCTACGAGCAGTACTTC. Amino acids: CASSYNRGSYEQYF.

This sequence joins TRBV5-4 and TRBJ2-1, with 8 bases matching TRBD1. The germline V gene has CDR1 SGHNT and CDR2 YYREEE (reference sequence). Trimming removed 4 bases from V and 5 bases from J; junction bases left unmatched: 8. The CDR3 runs 15 residues. Here the CDR3 DNA reads TGTGCCAGCAGCAGCGACAGGGGTAGCGACAATGAGCAGTTCTTC. Protein: CASSSDRGSDNEQFF.

The V and J genes are TRBV15 and TRBJ2-7; the match to TRBD1 covers 7 bases. This CDR3 is 15 amino acids long. V lost 3 bases, J lost 10 bases, and 15 bases stayed unmatched. Germline loops: CDR1 LNHNV, CDR2 YYDKDF (reference sequence). The CDR3 coding sequence is TGTGCCACCAGCAGGGCTACCGGGACAGAAGGAATCCAGTACTTC. Protein product: CATSRATGTEGIQYF. The variable domain in full, with the rest retrieved from reference TRBV15 and TRBJ2-7, is DAMVIQNPRYQVTQFGKPVTLSCSQTLNHNVMYWYQQKSSQAPKLLFHYYDKDFNNEADTPDNFQSRRPNTSFCFLDIRSPGLGDTAMYLCATSRATGTEGIQYFGPGTRLTVT.

This rearrangement joins TRBV4-3 to TRBJ2-7, with 7 positions matching TRBD2. This CDR3 is 14 amino acids long. Germline V gene sequence: CDR1 LGHNA, CDR2 YSLEER. V dropped 1 base and J dropped 7; count of bases not matched to a gene: 7. This chain's CDR3 is CASSQASNGGEQYF. The DNA of the CDR3 is TGCGCCAGCAGCCAAGCGTCAAACGGGGGGGAGCAGTACTTC.

Details on this clone: The same CDR3 can be traced to other DNA sequences in this sample. The rearrangement joins TRBV30 to TRBJ1-3; no clear D. This CDR3 contains 11 residues. Germline V gene sequence: CDR1 GTSNPN, CDR2 SVGIG (reference sequence). The V end was cut by 1 base, the J end by 4 bases, with 2 bases between. CDR3 sequence: CAWSAGNTIYF. In DNA, the CDR3 is TGTGCCTGGAGTGCCGGAAACACCATATATTTT.

V usage is TRBV7-3 and J usage is TRBJ1-1, with 7 nucleotides matching TRBD1. Germline V gene data show CDR1 as SGHTA and CDR2 as FQGTGA. This CDR3 spans 15 amino acids. The V segment lost 0 bases and the J segment 0 bases; nucleotides outside the gene matches: 1. CDR3 DNA: TGTGCCAGCAGCTTAACGGGGACAGTGAACACTGAAGCTTTCTTT. Translating gives CASSLTGTVNTEAFF. Full variable domain (missing parts from reference TRBV7-3 and TRBJ1-1): GAGVSQTPSNKVTEKGKYVELRCDPISGHTALYWYRQSLGQGPEFLIYFQGTGAADDSGLPNDRFFAVRPEGSVSTLKIQRTERGDSAVYLCASSLTGTVNTEAFFGQGTRLTVV.

This chain connects TRBV30 to TRBJ2-5; either TRBD1 or TRBD2 may supply D (5 bases each). V lost 3 bases, J lost 1 base, and 12 bases lay in between. The CDR3 length is 14 residues. In germline, CDR1 is GTSNPN, CDR2 SVGIG (reference sequence). The CDR3 loop reads CAWSLGTGQETQYF. CDR3 nucleotide sequence: TGTGCCTGGAGCCTCGGGACCGGCCAAGAGACCCAGTACTTC.

The rearrangement links TRBV30 to TRBJ2-1, with 8 nucleotides matching TRBD2. V shed 2 bases, J shed 1 base, and the junction held 10 bases outside the gene matches. This CDR3 is 17 amino acids long. Germline V gives CDR1 GTSNPN, CDR2 SVGIG (reference sequence). The CDR3 nucleotides are TGTGCCTGGAGTCCTATTTCTGGGACTAGGTCCTACAATGAGCAGTTCTTC. Its translation is CAWSPISGTRSYNEQFF.